Listed below are T cell receptor beta chains from one sample, sequenced in a study of cytomegalovirus exposure and HLA in healthy donors. Measured with immunoSEQ multiplex PCR; TCRdb has only the in-frame clones, and not every one. The sample shows about 120,000 clones, around three quarters of them seen only once. The source material was PBMCs. Every receptor here comes from a man aged 25 to 45 in good health and CMV-seropositive. CDR3s include the opening cysteine and the closing phenylalanine or tryptophan. D genes are given only for firm matches. For some rows the clone size is stated as once, few or many, or as a class when expanded; others skip it.

>TRBJ1-1|few|TRBV7-3|TRBD1
TGTGCCAGCAGCTCGACAGGGCGGACTGAAGCTTTCTTT
CASSSTGRTEAFF
>TRBJ2-3|NA|TRBV7-6|TRBD2
TGTGCCAGCAGCTTAATGGCTAGCGGGGCCACAGATACGCAGTATTTT
CASSLMASGATDTQYF
>TRBJ1-3|once|TRBV5-4|TRBD1
TGTGCCAGCAGCTCAACAGGGGGCTACTCTGGAAACACCATATATTTT
CASSSTGGYSGNTIYF
>TRBJ1-3|NA|TRBV9|TRBD1
TGTGCCAGCAGTCCAGGGGGAACTGGAAACACCATATATTTT
CASSPGGTGNTIYF
>TRBJ2-5|NA|TRBV9|TRBD2
TGTGCCAGCAGCGTACTTTCGGGGGGGTCCGGGGATGGGAAGGAAGAGACCCAGTACTTC
CASSVLSGGSGDGKEETQYF
>TRBJ2-5|NA|TRBV29-1|NA
TGCAGCGTTGACGACAGTTTGCAGACCCAGTACTTC
CSVDDSLQTQYF
>TRBJ2-7|NA|TRBV5-1|NA
TGCGCCAGCAGCTATGGGAGAGGGCTCGAAGAGCAGTACTTC
CASSYGRGLEEQYF
>TRBJ1-1|NA|TRBV9|NA
TGTGCCAGCAGCGTAGATAACTCTGAAGCTTTCTTT
CASSVDNSEAFF
>TRBJ2-1|few|TRBV7-3|TRBD1
TGTGCCAGCAGCTTAACGGGCGGACAGGGCGTAACTGAGCAGTTCTTC
CASSLTGGQGVTEQFF
>TRBJ2-2|NA|TRBV23-1|TRBD1
TGCGCCAGCACTACAGGGGCGGTCGCCGGGGAGCTGTTTTTT
CASTTGAVAGELFF
>TRBJ2-7|NA|TRBV28|TRBD2
TGTGCCAGCAGTTTAATGCTAGCGGGAATCAAGCAGTACTTC
CASSLMLAGIKQYF
>TRBJ2-7|NA|TRBV10-3|NA
TGTGCCATCAGTGGGGGGGGGCTCCTAGGGGGCGAGCAGTACTTC
CAISGGGLLGGEQYF
>TRBJ1-2|NA|TRBV27|NA
TGTGCCAGCAGTTTGTTCGGCTCCGACAGCCCGATGGCCTACACCTTC
CASSLFGSDSPMAYTF
>TRBJ2-5|NA|TRBV7-9|TRBD1
TGTGCCAGCAGCTTACAAGGGGGCAGTCAAGAGACCCAGTACTTC
CASSLQGGSQETQYF
>TRBJ1-5|NA|TRBV4-1|TRBD1
TGCGCCAGCAGCCAGACGACAGGGTCGAATCAGCCCCAGCATTTT
CASSQTTGSNQPQHF
>TRBJ1-2|once|TRBV7-3|NA
TGTGCCAGCAGCTTAGCCAGGGGAAGCGGCTACACCTTC
CASSLARGSGYTF
>TRBJ2-5|NA|TRBV7-2|TRBD2
TGTGCCAGCAGCCCGAGACTAGCGGGAGTGTTGGAAGAGCAGTACTTC
CASSPRLAGVLEEQYF
>TRBJ1-1|NA|TRBV28|TRBD1
TGTGCCAGCAGTTTTTCACAGGGGGCTGAAGCTTTCTTT
CASSFSQGAEAFF
>TRBJ2-5|NA|TRBV5-1|NA
TGCGCCAGCAGCTTGCAGGGGAAGGAGACCCAGTACTTC
CASSLQGKETQYF
>TRBJ2-2|NA|TRBV19|TRBD1
TGTGCCAGTAGAAGGGACAGAGAGGGCACCGGGGAGCTGTTTTTT
CASRRDREGTGELFF
>TRBJ1-2|once|TRBV5-1|TRBD1
TGCGCCAGCAGCCCGTCCGGGACAGGGGGCATTGGCTACACCTTC
CASSPSGTGGIGYTF
>TRBJ2-3|NA|TRBV25-1|NA
TGTGCCAGCAGTGAACTGGGCACCAGACCTAGCACAGATACGCAGTATTTT
CASSELGTRPSTDTQYF
>TRBJ1-4|once|TRBV29-1|TRBD1
TGCAGCGTTGAATGGGCGGAACCAACAGGGGCTAATGAAAAACTGTTTTTT
CSVEWAEPTGANEKLFF
>TRBJ2-3|NA|TRBV14|NA
TGTGCCAGCAGCCCATCCAGTCAGCGTACGCAGTATTTT
CASSPSSQRTQYF
>TRBJ1-5|NA|TRBV7-9|TRBD1
TGTGCCAGCAGCCGAATTACAGGGGGCGATCAGCCCCAGCATTTT
CASSRITGGDQPQHF
>TRBJ2-7|NA|TRBV30|NA
TGTGCCTGGAGTGTAGACCTAGCAGCATCCTACGAGCAGTACTTC
CAWSVDLAASYEQYF
>TRBJ2-7|NA|TRBV18|TRBD2
TGTGCCAGCTCATGGACGGCCGGGGGGACCTACGAGCAGTACTTC
CASSWTAGGTYEQYF
>TRBJ2-1|NA|TRBV7-9|TRBD2
TGTGCCAGCAGCTCGCTAGCGGGGCTAGACAATGAGCAGTTCTTC
CASSSLAGLDNEQFF
>TRBJ2-3|NA|TRBV6-4|TRBD2
TGTGCCAGCAGTGAGGGGACTAGTTCAGATACGCAGTATTTT
CASSEGTSSDTQYF
>TRBJ2-3|NA|TRBV18|TRBD2
TGTGCCAGCTCACCTGGACTAGCGGGAGTTCGACATACGCAGTATTTT
CASSPGLAGVRHTQYF